A single sample gave rise to the 25 T cell receptor beta chains below, sequenced in a study of beta chain features in type 1 diabetes. Study-level results: Researchers report that Type 1 diabetes patients had moderately but significantly shorter TCRB CDR3s across all four CD4+ subsets.

Their antigen targets remain unknown. The entirety of the isolated RNA underwent reverse transcription, so expressed TCRB transcripts were sequenced. Some clones are missing from TCRdb's copy, which holds only in-frame ones; the method was immunoSEQ multiplex PCR. The sample records some 370,000 clones, 9.5% to 10% being singletons. The material sequenced was central memory CD4+ T cells from blood. These receptors were collected from a man under 40 with type 1 diabetes.

A few counts support this clone. This chain links TRBV2 with TRBJ2-1, with 9 positions matching TRBD2. The germline gives CDR1 SNHLY, CDR2 FYNNEI. V was clipped by 9 bases and J by 2 bases; unmatched bases: 8. The CDR3 length is 15 residues. The CDR3 DNA follows: TGTGCCAGGGTTCACGGGACTAGCCCCTACAATGAGCAGTTCTTC. Translation gives CARVHGTSPYNEQFF. Full variable domain (rest looked up from reference TRBV2 and TRBJ2-1): EPEVTQTPSHQVTQMGQEVILRCVPISNHLYFYWYRQILGQKVEFLVSFYNNEISEKSEIFDDQFSVERPDGSNFTLKIRSTKLEDSAMYFCARVHGTSPYNEQFFGPGTRLTVL.

The table lists this clone with many counts. For the CDR3, the DNA is TGTGCCATCAGTGAGAGGTACGGGGATCTAACCTACGAGCAGTACTTC. This gives the protein CAISERYGDLTYEQYF. This sequence joins TRBV10-3 and TRBJ2-7; D is possibly TRBD2 (5 bases). This CDR3 is built from 16 residues. Trimming took 2 bases from V and 2 from J, leaving 16 bases between them. CDR1 is ENHRY and CDR2 is SYGVKD in the germline V gene.

This clone has a handful of counts. This chain uses TRBV5-4 with TRBJ2-5, with a tentative D call TRBD1 (7 bases). The length of the CDR3 is 15 residues. V was clipped by 7 bases and J by 5 bases, with 21 bases between them. Looked up from germline, CDR1 is SGHNT and CDR2 is YYREEE (reference sequence). This CDR3 is CASSPGGSSRETQYF. The CDR3 nucleotides read TGTGCCAGCTCCCCAGGGGGGAGCAGTCGGGAGACCCAGTACTTC.

The V and J genes are TRBV20-1 and TRBJ2-3; maybe TRBD1 (6 bases). This CDR3 contains 11 residues. The germline V gene encodes CDR1 DFQATT and CDR2 SNEGSKA (reference sequence). Trimming cost V 7 bases and J 9 bases, with 14 bases left between them. The CDR3 spells CSVYRVPTQYF. The CDR3 DNA follows: TGCAGTGTCTACAGGGTTCCGACGCAGTATTTT.

V gene TRBV7-8 combines with J gene TRBJ1-1; TRBD1 matches 7 bases. Germline V CDR1 and CDR2: SGHVS, FQNEAQ. This CDR3 comprises 12 residues. V dropped 5 bases and J dropped 7; count of bases not matched to a gene: 4. As DNA, the CDR3 is TGTGCCAGCAGCAAGGGGGCCCTTGAAGCTTTCTTT. Translating it yields CASSKGALEAFF. The complete variable domain, with remaining parts taken from reference TRBV7-8 and TRBJ1-1, reads GAGVSQSPRYKVAKRGQDVALRCDPISGHVSLFWYQQALGQGPEFLTYFQNEAQLDKSGLPSDRFFAERPEGSVSTLKIQRTQQEDSAVYLCASSKGALEAFFGQGTRLTVV.

V is TRBV7-9 and J is TRBJ1-5; D ambiguous. The germline V gene encodes CDR1 SEHNR and CDR2 FQNEAQ (reference sequence). The CDR3 covers 12 residues. V shed 7 bases and J shed 3 bases, with 7 bases lying between them. CDR3 sequence reads: CASTSNNQPQHF. In DNA form, the CDR3 reads TGTGCCAGCACTAGTAACAATCAGCCCCAGCATTTT.

On this clone: Other DNA sequences within the sample encode an identical CDR3. DNA of the CDR3: TGTGCCAGCAGTTTAGGGACAGGGTATGAGCAGTACTTC. Amino acid sequence: CASSLGTGYEQYF. The chain combines TRBV28 with TRBJ2-7; TRBD1 matches 9 bases. There are 13 residues in the CDR3. CDR1 is MDHEN and CDR2 is SYDVKM in the germline V gene. Unmatched junction bases numbered 3, after V lost 2 bases and J lost 7 bases.

The gene calls are TRBV7-9 and TRBJ1-5, with D perhaps TRBD1 (5 bases). CDR1 and CDR2 from the germline V gene are SEHNR and FQNEAQ (reference sequence). Between the trimmed V and J ends, which lost 6 bases and 4 bases, there was a span of 13 bases. The CDR3 is 14 residues long. CDR3 region: CASRIVEGNQPQHF. DNA of the CDR3: TGTGCCAGCAGGATCGTCGAGGGGAATCAGCCCCAGCATTTT.

On this clone: The junction and the germline gene differ at one end; a read error may be behind it. V gene TRBV13 combines with J gene TRBJ1-3, with D unresolved. Germline V lookup: CDR1 PRHDT, CDR2 FYEKMQ (reference sequence). The CDR3 is 15 residues long. CDR3 sequence: CASSLGNSRGNTIYF. The CDR3 DNA is TGTGCCAGCAGCCTAGGGAACAGCCGCGGAAACACCATATATTTT.

This clone occurred many times. The chain is built from TRBV6-5 and TRBJ1-4; D uncertain. CDR3 length: 14 residues. Germline-derived CDR1 and CDR2 are MNHEY and SVGAGI. The V gene lost 5 bases and the J gene lost 4 bases, with 11 bases spanning the gap. This CDR3 reads CASSRSSFNEKLFF. CDR3 bases: TGTGCCAGCAGTCGAAGTAGCTTTAATGAAAAACTGTTTTTT.

This clone appeared a few times. The chain links TRBV10-1 to TRBJ2-1; possibly TRBD1 for D (6 bases). Looked up from germline, CDR1 is WNHNN and CDR2 is SYGVQD (reference sequence). The germline V and J ends were trimmed by 4 bases and 3 bases, with 13 bases remaining between them. The CDR3 contains 15 residues. Here the CDR3 reads CASSGGQGNYNEQFF. The CDR3 nucleotides are TGCGCCAGCAGTGGAGGGCAGGGGAACTACAATGAGCAGTTCTTC.

This clone has just one count. CDR3 loop: CASSPRRDIQETQYF. DNA of the CDR3: TGTGCCAGCAGTCCCCGAAGGGACATACAAGAGACCCAGTACTTC. The V gene is TRBV6-9, the J gene TRBJ2-5; D may be TRBD1 (6 bases). This CDR3 has 15 residues. The germline gives CDR1 MNHGY, CDR2 SVAAGI. The V and J ends lost 5 bases and 2 bases respectively, with 15 bases between them.

The sample holds many counts of this clone. V usage is TRBV28 and J usage is TRBJ2-3; D is tentatively TRBD1 or TRBD2 (5 bases each). The CDR3 runs 15 residues. Germline assignment: CDR1 MDHEN and CDR2 SYDVKM. V was cut by 5 bases and J by 4 bases, with 16 bases left in between. The CDR3 protein is CASSLGRTVADTQYF. The DNA of the CDR3 is TGTGCCAGCAGTCTGGGACGGACGGTCGCAGATACGCAGTATTTT.

This rearrangement joins TRBV11-2 to TRBJ2-4, with D uncertain. CDR3 length equals 14 residues. V lost 0 bases, J lost 4 bases, and 7 bases lay in between. From germline, CDR1 is SGHAT and CDR2 FQNNGV. The CDR3 spells CASSLDSSKNIQYF. As DNA, the CDR3 is TGTGCCAGCAGCTTAGATTCATCTAAAAACATTCAGTACTTC. Variable domain in full (rest from reference TRBV11-2 and TRBJ2-4): EAGVAQSPRYKIIEKRQSVAFWCNPISGHATLYWYQQILGQGPKLLIQFQNNGVVDDSQLPKDRFSAERLKGVDSTLKIQPAKLEDSAVYLCASSLDSSKNIQYFGAGTRLSVL.

This clone turned up a few times. The V call is TRBV7-9, the J call TRBJ1-2; D remains ambiguous. Trimming took 6 bases from V and 4 from J, leaving 9 bases between them. CDR1 SEHNR and CDR2 FQNEAQ come from the germline V gene (reference sequence). This CDR3 spans 12 amino acids. CDR3 amino acids: CASSPDVYGYTF. The DNA for the CDR3 is TGTGCCAGCAGTCCCGACGTCTATGGCTACACCTTC. Full variable domain (missing parts from reference TRBV7-9 and TRBJ1-2): DTGVSQNPRHKITKRGQNVTFRCDPISEHNRLYWYRQTLGQGPEFLTYFQNEAQLEKSRLLSDRFSAERPKGSFSTLEIQRTEQGDSAMYLCASSPDVYGYTFGSGTRLTVV.

This clone was counted only a few times. This chain joins TRBV10-3 and TRBJ2-5, with D maybe TRBD2 (6 bases). There are 14 residues in the CDR3. CDR1 is ENHRY, CDR2 SYGVKD, per germline. The V and J ends lost 7 bases and 1 base respectively, with 13 bases between them. The CDR3 here is CAIKRASAQETQYF. The DNA for the CDR3 is TGTGCCATCAAAAGAGCTAGCGCCCAAGAGACCCAGTACTTC.

This clone turned up a few times. The V gene is TRBV5-4, the J gene TRBJ2-7; 9 bases agree with TRBD2. J was trimmed by 6 bases and V by 0 bases; bases with no gene match: 7. The length of the CDR3 is 15 residues. Germline CDR1 SGHNT, CDR2 YYREEE (reference sequence). CDR3 sequence reads: CASSLGVAGVGEQYF. For the CDR3, the DNA is TGTGCCAGCAGCTTGGGAGTAGCGGGAGTGGGCGAGCAGTACTTC.

The sample holds many counts of this clone. CDR3 sequence: CASSLTQDTQYF. The DNA for the CDR3 is TGTGCCAGCAGCCTCACTCAAGATACGCAGTATTTT. V gene TRBV7-9 combines with J gene TRBJ2-3; D is unresolved. Germline loops: CDR1 SEHNR, CDR2 FQNEAQ (reference sequence). CDR3 length: 12 residues. The V gene lost 5 bases and the J gene lost 5 bases, with 8 bases spanning the gap.

There are a few counts of this clone. The chain has TRBV28 and TRBJ1-1, with D unclear. This CDR3 spans 15 amino acids. Germline V CDR1 and CDR2: MDHEN, SYDVKM. The V gene lost 5 bases and the J gene lost 1 base, with 14 bases spanning the gap. CDR3 bases: TGTGCCAGCAGTCTTGGCGACCGGGGGAACACTGAAGCTTTCTTT. Protein product: CASSLGDRGNTEAFF.

J is TRBJ2-7 and V is TRBV14; 15 positions match TRBD2. The CDR3 covers 20 residues. The V segment lost 1 base and the J segment 1 base; nucleotides outside the gene matches: 11. CDR1 is SGHDN and CDR2 is FVKESK in the germline V gene. This CDR3 reads CASSQVYGLAGGPVSYEQYF. In nucleotides, the CDR3 is TGTGCCAGCAGCCAAGTCTATGGACTAGCGGGAGGGCCAGTGTCCTACGAGCAGTACTTC.

The table lists this clone with a few counts. Here the CDR3 reads CSARTSLLLSTDTQYF. The CDR3 DNA reads as TGCAGCGCCCGGACTAGTCTCCTCCTTAGCACAGATACGCAGTATTTT. The chain has TRBV29-1 and TRBJ2-3; 7 positions agree with TRBD2. Trimming took 7 bases from V and 0 from J; bases not matched to a gene: 13. Germline CDR1 and CDR2: SQVTM and ANQGSEA. This CDR3 spans 16 amino acids.

The rearrangement links TRBV4-2 to TRBJ1-1; 9 bases are a match to TRBD1. The CDR3 sequence is 16 residues long. Germline V gene lookup returns CDR1 LGHNA and CDR2 YNFKEQ. Trimming at V came to 3 bases and at J to 6 bases, leaving 11 bases not matched to a gene. The CDR3, as DNA: TGTGCCAGCAGCCAGGGACCGGGACAGGGATCTTCTGAAGCTTTCTTT. It translates to CASSQGPGQGSSEAFF.

This clone was observed a few times. The CDR3 is CASSLGPSGSSEQYF. The CDR3 bases are TGTGCCAGCAGCTTAGGGCCTAGCGGGAGCTCCGAGCAGTACTTC. The chain recombines TRBV7-2 with TRBJ2-5; 10 bases match TRBD2. The J call is uncertain, as TRBJ2-7 better fits the DNA end. This CDR3 contains 15 residues. Per the germline V gene, CDR1 is SGHTA and CDR2 is FQGNSA.

The chain has TRBV6-6 and TRBJ2-7; D unclear. V was trimmed by 7 bases and J by 4 bases, leaving 14 bases between them. Germline-derived CDR1 and CDR2 are MNHNY and SVGAGI (reference sequence). This CDR3 spans 13 amino acids. The CDR3 region has the DNA TGTGCCAGCATCAAGCCAGCTGGTTACGAGCAGTACTTC. Translation: CASIKPAGYEQYF.

This clone was counted between two and nine times. The rearrangement links TRBV15 to TRBJ1-1; D call uncertain. This CDR3 comprises 14 residues. Germline V gene data show CDR1 as LNHNV and CDR2 as YYDKDF (reference sequence). V lost 0 bases and J 11 bases, leaving 16 bases between the germline ends. The CDR3 DNA follows: TGTGCCACCAGCAGAGATACACGGTCAGGTAGGGCTTTCTTT. Translating gives CATSRDTRSGRAFF.